This entry describes one T cell receptor (beta chain). Its antigen is currently unknown. During the collection period, no donor immune events like infections were recorded. This entry belongs to a study of identifying expanded T cells in peripheral blood. Overall study results and limits: Clone count variance between approximately two-week samples rose with total template count. Technical replicates showed around 1.3 changed clones; two weeks roughly 15; four weeks 19.

Sequencing used immunoSEQ multiplex PCR; TCRdb keeps in-frame clones, though not all of them. The sample lists 100,000 or so clones; around 89% were seen once. The TCR was taken from a person aged 18 to 70 in good health. The sequencing sample was made of blood.

This chain's CDR3 is CASSPGRGPGQPQHF. CDR3 nucleotide sequence: TGTGCCAGCAGTCCCGGCAGGGGGCCGGGTCAGCCCCAGCATTTT. The chain joins TRBV28 to TRBJ1-5; TRBD1 agrees at 8 bases. CDR1 and CDR2 from the germline V gene are MDHEN and SYDVKM. V shed 5 bases and J 6 bases; nucleotides not matched to a gene: 9. The CDR3 contains 15 residues. Full variable domain (rest looked up from reference TRBV28 and TRBJ1-5): DVKVTQSSRYLVKRTGEKVFLECVQDMDHENMFWYRQDPGLGLRLIYFSYDVKMKEKGDIPEGYSVSREKKERFSLILESASTNQTSMYLCASSPGRGPGQPQHFGDGTRLSIL.